This TCR beta chain was sequenced for a study of CD8 T cells in Susac syndrome. CDR3 length: 15 residues. Looked up from germline, CDR1 is SEHNR and CDR2 is FQNEAQ (reference sequence). Unmatched junction bases numbered 9, after V lost 5 bases and J lost 7 bases. Reverse transcription used roughly 0.5 to 1 ug RNA and random hexamers. TCRdb used MiXCR to reprocess the immunoSEQ multiplex PCR reads, holding one entry per CDR3 protein. Among some 57,000 distinct CDR3 sequences, just over 90% were seen once, and the ten largest hold roughly 0.19%. The chain uses TRBV7-9 and TRBJ1-5, with TRBD1 matching over 9 bases. Sequencing was performed on CD8+ T cells from PBMCs. The sequence was obtained from a human donor in good health. The CDR3 loop reads CASSGRTGEDQPQHF. Written as DNA, the CDR3 is TGTGCCAGCAGCGGACGGACAGGGGAAGACCAGCCCCAGCATTTT.